These 30 T cell receptor beta chains were sequenced from one sample in a study of control samples from healthy donors and cancer patients. Produced via immunoSEQ multiplex PCR; TCRdb's table is partial and in-frame only. In the table there are 100,000 to 150,000 clones, over 85% of which are singletons. Sequencing used PBMCs. These TCRs come from a man aged 45-65 years with head and neck cancer.

V is TRBV19 and J is TRBJ1-1; no reliable D call. V lost 6 bases and J 5 bases, leaving 13 bases between the germline ends. The CDR3 contains 13 residues. Per the germline V gene, CDR1 is LNHDA and CDR2 is SQIVND (reference sequence). CDR3 nucleotides: TGTGCCAGTAGCCCTCCTTCCGGGACTGAAGCTTTCTTT. Translation gives CASSPPSGTEAFF.

Worth noting for this clone: The sample has other DNA sequences that encode this CDR3 too. The rearrangement uses TRBV7-3 and TRBJ1-1; 7 bases are shared with TRBD1. V dropped 5 bases and J dropped 2; count of bases not matched to a gene: 8. This CDR3 spans 15 amino acids. Per germline, CDR1 SGHTA and CDR2 FQGTGA. CDR3: CASSKPGQQNTEAFF. In nucleotides, the CDR3 is TGTGCCAGCAGCAAGCCGGGACAGCAAAACACTGAAGCTTTCTTT.

The chain carries TRBV2 and TRBJ1-4; D not certain. Germline CDR1 and CDR2: SNHLY and FYNNEI. The germline V and J ends were trimmed by 2 bases and 8 bases, with 12 bases remaining between them. CDR3 length equals 14 residues. CDR3 sequence (DNA): TGTGCCAGCAGTGAATTGGTTGGAGGGGAAAAACTGTTTTTT. Amino acids: CASSELVGGEKLFF. Complete variable domain (other parts from reference TRBV2 and TRBJ1-4): EPEVTQTPSHQVTQMGQEVILRCVPISNHLYFYWYRQILGQKVEFLVSFYNNEISEKSEIFDDQFSVERPDGSNFTLKIRSTKLEDSAMYFCASSELVGGEKLFFGSGTQLSVL.

The chain employs TRBV28 and TRBJ1-5, with a tentative D call TRBD1 (5 bases). Germline CDR1 and CDR2: MDHEN and SYDVKM. Trimming removed 3 bases at V and 5 bases at J, with 11 bases between. This CDR3 is built from 14 residues. CDR3 bases: TGTGCCAGCAGTTTGGAAGGGACGCATCAGCCCCAGCATTTT. Protein product: CASSLEGTHQPQHF.

The CDR3 region has the DNA TGTGCCAGTAAAAGGACAGGGGCCGCATCTGGAAACACCATATATTTT. It specifies CASKRTGAASGNTIYF. The rearrangement joins TRBV19 to TRBJ1-3, with TRBD1 identical over 9 bases. Per the germline V gene, CDR1 is LNHDA and CDR2 is SQIVND (reference sequence). The CDR3 consists of 16 residues. Germline trimming cut 7 bases from V and 1 base from J; bases unmatched to any gene: 8.

This chain connects TRBV5-1 to TRBJ2-1; D gene ambiguous. Germline CDR1 reads SGHRS; CDR2 reads YFSETQ. V was clipped by 1 base and J by 7 bases, with 6 bases between them. The CDR3 is made up of 12 amino acids. The CDR3 nucleotides are TGCGCCAGCAGCTTGTATACAAATGAGCAGTTCTTC. Translating gives CASSLYTNEQFF.

V usage is TRBV6-5 and J usage is TRBJ1-6; D gene unclear. Deletions cut 10 bases from V and 3 bases from J, with 10 bases between. CDR3 length equals 13 residues. The germline V gene has CDR1 MNHEY and CDR2 SVGAGI. CDR3 sequence reads: CAIAIDYNSPLHF. The CDR3 region has the DNA TGTGCCATCGCCATTGACTATAATTCACCCCTCCACTTT.

This chain joins TRBV24-1 and TRBJ2-5; 9 nucleotides line up with TRBD1. CDR1 KGHDR and CDR2 SFDVKD come from the germline V gene. V was pared by 4 bases and J by 5 bases, with 13 bases of the junction left unmatched. The CDR3 is 17 residues long. In DNA, the CDR3 is TGTGCCACCAGTGACCCGGGACAGGGAGGTGGGGGGGAGACCCAGTACTTC. It specifies CATSDPGQGGGGETQYF.

This rearrangement joins TRBV7-9 to TRBJ2-1; D gene ambiguous. CDR1 is SEHNR and CDR2 is FQNEAQ in the germline V gene (reference sequence). CDR3 length equals 14 residues. Trimming left V 5 bases short and J 4 bases short, with 12 bases between. CDR3 protein: CASSPSDSYNEQFF. In nucleotides, the CDR3 is TGTGCCAGCAGCCCTAGTGATTCATACAATGAGCAGTTCTTC. The variable domain in full, completed from reference TRBV7-9 and TRBJ2-1, reads DTGVSQNPRHKITKRGQNVTFRCDPISEHNRLYWYRQTLGQGPEFLTYFQNEAQLEKSRLLSDRFSAERPKGSFSTLEIQRTEQGDSAMYLCASSPSDSYNEQFFGPGTRLTVL.

V is TRBV7-9 and J is TRBJ2-3; D is possibly TRBD1 or TRBD2 (5 bases each). The CDR3 runs 15 residues. V was trimmed by 0 bases and J by 6 bases, leaving 13 bases between them. Germline V gene sequence: CDR1 SEHNR, CDR2 FQNEAQ (reference sequence). CDR3 sequence (DNA): TGTGCCAGCAGCTTAGCGCTAGGGGACCACGATACGCAGTATTTT. Residues: CASSLALGDHDTQYF.

The chain employs TRBV6-2 or TRBV6-3 and TRBJ1-1; D not resolved. CDR1 is MNHEY and CDR2 is SVGEGT in the germline V gene. The length of the CDR3 is 15 residues. V was pared by 0 bases and J by 0 bases, with 8 bases between. Written as DNA, the CDR3 is TGTGCCAGCAGTTACTCGGGCCAGTTGAACACTGAAGCTTTCTTT. Translating it yields CASSYSGQLNTEAFF.

This clone was recorded only once. The chain links TRBV10-2 to TRBJ1-2, with a tentative D call TRBD1 (5 bases). V lost 6 bases, J lost 6 bases, and 17 bases lay in between. Germline V gene lookup returns CDR1 WSHSY and CDR2 SAAADI. The CDR3 extends over 14 amino acids. The chain's CDR3 is CASRRGREKDGYTF. The CDR3 region has the DNA TGCGCCAGCAGAAGGGGCAGGGAAAAGGATGGCTACACCTTC.

The chain couples TRBV5-1 to TRBJ2-3; D is perhaps TRBD1 or TRBD2 (6 bases each). The V gene lost 2 bases and the J gene lost 1 base, with 11 bases spanning the gap. There are 15 residues in the CDR3. Germline CDR1 and CDR2: SGHRS and YFSETQ. The CDR3 DNA follows: TGCGCCAGCAGCTTTTGGGGGGCACGCACAGATACGCAGTATTTT. Translating gives CASSFWGARTDTQYF.

This clone was seen a single time. The chain employs TRBV5-5 and TRBJ2-5, with D perhaps matching TRBD1 (6 bases). Trimming took 3 bases from V and 6 from J, leaving 15 bases between them. The CDR3 is 14 amino acids. Per germline, CDR1 SGHKS and CDR2 YYEKEE (reference sequence). In DNA, the CDR3 is TGTGCCAGCAGCTCCACACAGGGTGTACAGACCCAGTACTTC. It encodes CASSSTQGVQTQYF.

V usage is TRBV9 and J usage is TRBJ2-1, with 9 bases identical to TRBD2. Trimming at V came to 0 bases and at J to 8 bases, leaving 3 bases not matched to a gene. This CDR3 has 14 residues. Germline lookup yields CDR1 SGDLS and CDR2 YYNGEE. The CDR3 DNA reads TGTGCCAGCAGCGTAGGACAGCGGGGGGATGAGCAGTTCTTC. Amino acid sequence: CASSVGQRGDEQFF.

V usage is TRBV27 and J usage is TRBJ1-5; D gene ambiguous. This CDR3 is built from 13 residues. The germline CDR1 and CDR2 sequences are MNHEY and SMNVEV (reference sequence). V lost 3 bases, J lost 7 bases, and 10 bases lay in between. The CDR3 protein is CASSLNTGQPQHF. Written as DNA, the CDR3 is TGTGCCAGCAGTTTGAATACGGGGCAGCCCCAGCATTTT.

This chain uses TRBV28 with TRBJ2-3, with a possible D match to TRBD2 (7 bases). The V end was cut by 6 bases, the J end by 5 bases, with 15 bases between. CDR3 length: 14 residues. Germline-derived CDR1 and CDR2 are MDHEN and SYDVKM. CDR3 region: CASSSTGGEDTQYF. Here the CDR3 DNA reads TGTGCCAGCAGCTCTACGGGGGGCGAAGATACGCAGTATTTT.

The rearrangement links TRBV19 to TRBJ2-1, with 9 positions matching TRBD2. Germline V lookup: CDR1 LNHDA, CDR2 SQIVND (reference sequence). The ends lost 4 bases at V and 6 bases at J; junction bases unmatched: 4. The CDR3 runs 14 residues. The CDR3 nucleotides read TGTGCCAGTAGTAGTAGCGGGGGACCCAATGAGCAGTTCTTC. This gives the protein CASSSSGGPNEQFF.

The V and J genes are TRBV28 and TRBJ1-1; D gene unclear. Trimming removed 11 bases at V and 0 bases at J, with 13 bases between. CDR3 size: 13 residues. Germline CDR1 MDHEN, CDR2 SYDVKM. The CDR3 region is CAVFRDLNTEAFF. The CDR3 nucleotides are TGTGCCGTGTTTAGGGATTTGAACACTGAAGCTTTCTTT.

V and J are TRBV30 and TRBJ1-2; unclear D gene. The CDR3 is made up of 12 amino acids. CDR1 GTSNPN and CDR2 SVGIG come from the germline V gene (reference sequence). With 4 bases removed from V and 10 bases from J, the gap between germline ends came to 16 bases. CDR3 region: CAWKRMTPDYTF. CDR3 bases: TGTGCCTGGAAGAGGATGACCCCGGACTACACCTTC.

To note about this clone: One end of the junction is discordant with germline, which a read error may explain. The chain joins TRBV20-1 to TRBJ2-4; the D gene is possibly TRBD1 (5 bases). Looked up from germline, CDR1 is DFQATT and CDR2 is SNEGSKA (reference sequence). CDR3 length: 11 amino acids. CDR3 coding DNA: TGCAGTGCTAGCACAGACCTGGGGCTGGTCTTC. Translating gives CSASTDLGLVF.

J is TRBJ2-1 and V is TRBV5-1; TRBD2 matches at 14 bases. V lost 0 bases to trimming and J lost 3 bases; unmatched junction nucleotides: 5. This CDR3 is built from 18 residues. Germline V CDR1 and CDR2: SGHRS, YFSETQ. For the CDR3, the DNA is TGCGCCAGCAGCTTGGCACTTGGGACTAGCGGGAGCTACAATGAGCAGTTCTTC. It translates to CASSLALGTSGSYNEQFF.

V usage is TRBV12-3 or TRBV12-4 and J usage is TRBJ2-7; possibly TRBD1 for D (5 bases). Trimming shortened V by 6 bases and J by 11 bases, and 14 bases separated the two germline ends. There are 11 residues in the CDR3. In DNA form, the CDR3 reads TGTGCCAGCAGCCGACAGTCCGACAAGTACTTC. This gives the protein CASSRQSDKYF.

The chain has TRBV5-6 and TRBJ1-1, with D unclear. Trimming removed 3 bases at V and 2 bases at J, with 14 bases between. The CDR3 is 15 amino acids. Germline CDR1 SGHDT, CDR2 YYEEEE. DNA for the CDR3: TGTGCCAGCAGCTCACCGCGGGCACAAAACACTGAAGCTTTCTTT. Amino acids: CASSSPRAQNTEAFF.

As regards this clone: Compared with germline, one end of the junction differs, possibly owing to a read error. The V gene is TRBV28, the J gene TRBJ1-1; D is unresolved. The germline V gene encodes CDR1 MDHEN and CDR2 SYDVKM. The CDR3 loop spans 13 amino acids. In DNA, the CDR3 is TGTGCCAGCAGTTCGGAGGTGAACATTGAAGCTTTCTTT. It specifies CASSSEVNIEAFF. The variable domain in full, completed from reference TRBV28 and TRBJ1-1, reads DVKVTQSSRYLVKRTGEKVFLECVQDMDHENMFWYRQDPGLGLRLIYFSYDVKMKEKGDIPEGYSVSREKKERFSLILESASTNQTSMYLCASSSEVNIEAFFGQGTRLTVV.

This chain links TRBV10-1 with TRBJ2-7, with D possibly TRBD1 on 6 matching bases. The V end was cut by 0 bases, the J end by 7 bases, with 16 bases between. From germline, CDR1 is WNHNN and CDR2 SYGVQD (reference sequence). This CDR3 has 15 amino acids. CDR3: CASSESDSWYVEQYF. The CDR3 DNA reads as TGCGCCAGCAGTGAGTCGGACAGTTGGTATGTGGAGCAGTACTTC.

The chain combines TRBV7-2 with TRBJ1-3; D is uncertain. V lost 4 bases and J lost 0, with 10 bases in between. Germline values: CDR1 SGHTA, CDR2 FQGNSA. The CDR3 sequence is 15 residues long. The CDR3 loop reads CASSWTASSGNTIYF. The DNA of the CDR3 is TGTGCCAGCAGCTGGACGGCCTCCTCTGGAAACACCATATATTTT.

The rearrangement uses TRBV30 and TRBJ1-5, with a possible D match to TRBD1 (6 bases). Per the germline V gene, CDR1 is GTSNPN and CDR2 is SVGIG (reference sequence). The V end lost 7 bases, the J end lost 1 base, and 17 bases lay between the germline ends. This CDR3 has 15 residues. DNA of the CDR3: TGTGCCTTCTCTGTAGGGGGGCCGAGCAATCAGCCCCAGCATTTT. Translation: CAFSVGGPSNQPQHF.

This clone was found once. The rearrangement uses TRBV19 and TRBJ1-1, with unresolved D. This CDR3 comprises 13 residues. Trimming took off 0 bases at V and 4 bases at J, with 6 bases between the two ends. Germline lookup yields CDR1 LNHDA and CDR2 SQIVND (reference sequence). The CDR3 loop is CASSIDFSTEAFF. CDR3 in DNA: TGTGCCAGTAGTATAGACTTCTCCACTGAAGCTTTCTTT.

This chain links TRBV2 with TRBJ2-1; 10 nucleotides agree with TRBD2. V was pared by 7 bases and J by 6 bases, with 6 bases of the junction left unmatched. CDR1 is SNHLY, CDR2 FYNNEI, per germline. CDR3 size: 14 residues. Written as DNA, the CDR3 is TGTGCCAGCAACCGAGGACTAGCGGCCAATGAGCAGTTCTTC. It specifies CASNRGLAANEQFF.